This entry lists 20 T cell receptor beta chains sequenced from one sample in a study of blood T cell repertoires in COVID-19. The repertoire was sequenced with immunoSEQ multiplex PCR; TCRdb's copy has only in-frame clones and lacks some. The table includes about 150,000 clones, 80% to 90% detected once. The source material was peripheral blood. The source of these receptors is a woman between 40 and 50 years old with acute or convalescent COVID-19.

This sequence joins TRBV30 and TRBJ1-1; 9 bases are a match to TRBD1. The CDR3 is 16 amino acids. J lost 6 bases, V lost 3 bases, and 14 bases had no gene match. Germline CDR1 is GTSNPN and CDR2 is SVGIG (reference sequence). CDR3 nucleotides: TGTGCCTGGAGCGCAAGGGACAGGGATTCTGGGGCTGAAGCTTTCTTT. It yields the protein CAWSARDRDSGAEAFF.

This clone was detected a few times. The chain has TRBV7-2 and TRBJ2-7; no definite D call. The germline V gene encodes CDR1 SGHTA and CDR2 FQGNSA. The CDR3 spans 14 residues. With 5 bases removed from V and 0 bases from J, the gap between germline ends came to 11 bases. The CDR3 DNA reads TGTGCCAGCAGCGCCCGACTGAGCTCCTACGAGCAGTACTTC. It encodes CASSARLSSYEQYF.

This clone appeared a single time. This rearrangement joins TRBV4-2 to TRBJ2-1, with TRBD2 matching over 7 bases. Germline CDR1 and CDR2: LGHNA and YNFKEQ. The CDR3 runs 17 residues. J gave up 6 bases and V 0 bases, and 11 bases lay outside the gene matches. In DNA form, the CDR3 reads TGTGCCAGCAGCCAAGAGGTGGCGGGACTAATGCTCAATGAGCAGTTCTTC. Protein: CASSQEVAGLMLNEQFF.

This chain links TRBV6-5 with TRBJ2-3; perhaps TRBD1 as D (6 bases). Trimming took 8 bases from V and 2 from J, leaving 14 bases between them. Germline CDR1 and CDR2: MNHEY and SVGAGI. The CDR3 length is 14 residues. In DNA form, the CDR3 reads TGTGCCAGCCGACCCAGGGGAGCCACAGATACGCAGTATTTT. This gives the protein CASRPRGATDTQYF.

CDR3 sequence reads: CASSYPSGRSSYEQYF. CDR3 DNA sequence: TGTGCCAGCAGTTACCCGAGCGGAAGGAGCTCCTACGAGCAGTACTTC. The chain carries TRBV6-2 or TRBV6-3 and TRBJ2-7; possibly TRBD2 for D (5 bases). Trimming cost V 2 bases and J 0 bases, with 14 bases left between them. Germline V gene sequence: CDR1 MNHEY, CDR2 SVGEGT. The CDR3 runs 16 residues.

The rearrangement links TRBV24-1 to TRBJ2-5; TRBD1 aligns across 7 bases. CDR3 length: 13 residues. The junction had 8 bases not matched to a gene; V was cut back by 9 bases and J by 5 bases. Per the germline V gene, CDR1 is KGHDR and CDR2 is SFDVKD. CDR3 sequence (DNA): TGTGCCACCGCAAGGGACAGTCGGGAGACCCAGTACTTC. It translates to CATARDSRETQYF.

The CDR3 region is CASQYPGLAVRKTQYF. Here the CDR3 DNA reads TGTGCCAGCCAATACCCCGGACTAGCCGTCCGAAAGACCCAGTACTTC. The rearrangement uses TRBV21-1 and TRBJ2-5; TRBD2, the D gene given by the table, was not confirmed from the DNA. TRBV21-1 is listed as a pseudogene. The CDR3 totals 16 residues.

This chain joins TRBV2 and TRBJ2-7, with D perhaps matching TRBD1 (6 bases). This CDR3 is built from 14 residues. Per the germline V gene, CDR1 is SNHLY and CDR2 is FYNNEI. Deletions cut 6 bases from V and 0 bases from J, with 12 bases between. CDR3 region: CASSRDRSSYEQYF. Written as DNA, the CDR3 is TGTGCCAGCAGCCGAGACAGGAGCTCCTACGAGCAGTACTTC.

There are many counts of this clone. This rearrangement joins TRBV5-1 to TRBJ1-5; 8 nucleotides align to TRBD1. Germline CDR1 and CDR2: SGHRS and YFSETQ. The CDR3 extends over 15 amino acids. Losses at the gene ends were 1 base for V and 6 bases for J; bases not matched to a gene: 6. CDR3: CASSLTGGGGQPQHF. The DNA for the CDR3 is TGCGCCAGCAGCTTGACAGGGGGAGGGGGTCAGCCCCAGCATTTT.

CDR3 DNA sequence: TGTGCCAGCACCGGGACAGGGCGTGGCTACACCTTC. Amino acid sequence: CASTGTGRGYTF. The chain is built from TRBV11-2 and TRBJ1-2, with 9 bases that match TRBD1. CDR1 is SGHAT and CDR2 is FQNNGV in the germline V gene. The V segment lost 7 bases and the J segment 7 bases; nucleotides outside the gene matches: 4. This CDR3 has 12 residues.

The chain uses TRBV9 and TRBJ2-1; possibly TRBD2 for D (6 bases). V was trimmed by 0 bases and J by 10 bases, leaving 17 bases between them. The V gene's germline CDR1 is SGDLS and CDR2 YYNGEE. The CDR3 runs 15 residues. The CDR3 loop reads CASSVANVGRDEQFF. The DNA for the CDR3 is TGTGCCAGCAGCGTAGCCAATGTCGGGAGAGACGAGCAGTTCTTC.

The V and J genes are TRBV5-6 and TRBJ2-1; D perhaps matches TRBD1 (5 bases). The V gene lost 0 bases and the J gene lost 15 bases, with 13 bases spanning the gap. The germline gives CDR1 SGHDT, CDR2 YYEEEE. The CDR3 sequence is 12 residues long. As DNA, the CDR3 is TGTGCCAGCAGCTTGGGAACAGGTTTACCGTTCTTC. It encodes CASSLGTGLPFF.

The gene calls are TRBV6-2 or TRBV6-3 and TRBJ2-3, with TRBD1 matching over 12 bases. There are 17 residues in the CDR3. Germline V gene data show CDR1 as MNHEY and CDR2 as SVGEGT. V was pared by 5 bases and J by 0 bases, with 6 bases of the junction left unmatched. CDR3 loop: CASSLGQGALSTDTQYF. The CDR3, as DNA: TGTGCCAGCAGTCTGGGACAGGGGGCTCTGAGCACAGATACGCAGTATTTT.

This chain links TRBV2 with TRBJ1-4; D is unclear. The germline V and J ends were trimmed by 2 bases and 8 bases, with 3 bases remaining between them. CDR3 length: 11 amino acids. Germline CDR1 is SNHLY and CDR2 is FYNNEI. The CDR3 nucleotides are TGTGCCAGCAGTGAACTGGAAAAACTGTTTTTT. This sequence encodes CASSELEKLFF.

This clone was picked up one time. The V gene is TRBV5-1, the J gene TRBJ2-5; D perhaps matches TRBD1 (6 bases). Deletions cut 4 bases from V and 1 base from J, with 8 bases between. Germline-derived CDR1 and CDR2 are SGHRS and YFSETQ. The CDR3 is 13 residues long. The CDR3 bases are TGCGCCAGCAGCCGAGGGGGCCAAGAGACCCAGTACTTC. Its protein is CASSRGGQETQYF.

The chain joins TRBV19 to TRBJ2-5, with D hard to call. The CDR3 is 14 amino acids. CDR1 LNHDA and CDR2 SQIVND come from the germline V gene (reference sequence). V was shortened by 3 bases and J by 4 bases, with 12 bases between the two germline ends. The CDR3: CASSIFLGGETQYF. The DNA for the CDR3 is TGTGCCAGTAGTATTTTTCTCGGTGGAGAGACCCAGTACTTC.

This clone was seen once. The CDR3 region is CATAGTSGPDTQYF. CDR3 in DNA: TGTGCCACCGCCGGGACTAGCGGACCAGATACGCAGTATTTT. The V call is TRBV24-1, the J call TRBJ2-3; 11 bases map to TRBD2. With 9 bases clipped from V and 4 bases from J, the junction kept 5 bases outside the gene matches. This CDR3 is built from 14 residues. CDR1 KGHDR and CDR2 SFDVKD come from the germline V gene.

V usage is TRBV19 and J usage is TRBJ2-1; D is ambiguous. Germline assignment: CDR1 LNHDA and CDR2 SQIVND (reference sequence). CDR3 length: 16 amino acids. V lost 5 bases and J lost 0, with 14 bases in between. CDR3 sequence reads: CASSPTLSSSYNEQFF. CDR3 sequence (DNA): TGTGCCAGTAGTCCAACCCTATCTAGCTCCTACAATGAGCAGTTCTTC.

This chain links TRBV9 with TRBJ2-4; maybe TRBD2 (6 bases). The germline V gene encodes CDR1 SGDLS and CDR2 YYNGEE. The V and J ends lost 4 bases and 3 bases respectively, with 20 bases between them. The CDR3 contains 17 residues. The CDR3 nucleotides are TGTGCCAGCAGCCCTGATGTGGGGGGTAGAGACAAAAACATTCAGTACTTC. Translation gives CASSPDVGGRDKNIQYF.

V and J are TRBV4-1 and TRBJ1-4; D is undetermined. Looked up from germline, CDR1 is MGHRA and CDR2 is YSYEKL. The ends were cut back, 1 base at V and 7 bases at J, with 10 bases in the middle. CDR3 length: 14 residues. Here the CDR3 reads CASSQVLVVEKLFF. CDR3 nucleotides: TGCGCCAGCAGCCAAGTACTGGTAGTTGAAAAACTGTTTTTT.